These 26 T cell receptor beta chains share one sample of origin, sequenced in a study of CD8 T cells in Susac syndrome. Reverse transcription used about 0.45 to 1 ug RNA and random hexamers. TCRdb recomputed calls from the immunoSEQ multiplex PCR reads with MiXCR, one row per CDR3 protein. The sample consists of under 200,000 distinct CDR3 sequences, 90% to 95% of them appearing once. The sequencing input was CD4+ T cells from PBMCs. The receptors here all came from a human donor with Susac syndrome.

The rearrangement uses TRBV6-5 and TRBJ1-2; D might be TRBD1 (6 bases). Between the trimmed V and J ends, which lost 0 bases and 2 bases, there was a span of 22 bases. Germline CDR1 reads MNHEY; CDR2 reads SVGAGI. This CDR3 comprises 19 residues. CDR3 in amino acids: CASSYSSWQGSLGNYGYTF. DNA for the CDR3: TGTGCCAGCAGTTACTCGAGCTGGCAGGGGAGCCTGGGAAACTATGGCTACACCTTC.

The genes are TRBV3-1 and TRBJ2-7; the match to TRBD2 covers 7 bases. The CDR3 is made up of 15 amino acids. V was clipped by 3 bases and J by 4 bases; unmatched bases: 9. The V gene's germline CDR1 is LGHDT and CDR2 YNNKEL (reference sequence). This chain's CDR3 is CASSHGAGKNYEQYF. CDR3 nucleotide sequence: TGTGCCAGCAGCCACGGAGCGGGGAAGAATTACGAGCAGTACTTC.

In its sample, this clonotype was seen a few times. The chain is built from TRBV30 and TRBJ1-2, with D possibly matching TRBD1 (5 bases). Looked up from germline, CDR1 is GTSNPN and CDR2 is SVGIG (reference sequence). There are 11 residues in the CDR3. V lost 3 bases to trimming and J lost 7 bases, with 9 bases between them. The CDR3 spells CAWSQGGGYTF. The CDR3 DNA reads TGTGCCTGGAGCCAGGGTGGTGGCTACACCTTC. Using reference TRBV30 and TRBJ1-2 for the parts outside the CDR3, the full variable domain is SQTIHQWPATLVQPVGSPLSLECTVEGTSNPNLYWYRQAAGRGLQLLFYSVGIGQISSEVPQNLSASRPQDRQFILSSKKLLLSDSGFYLCAWSQGGGYTFGSGTRLTVV.

The V gene is TRBV28, the J gene TRBJ2-1; 10 positions match TRBD2. Germline lookup yields CDR1 MDHEN and CDR2 SYDVKM. The V segment lost 6 bases and the J segment 7 bases; nucleotides outside the gene matches: 12. This CDR3 has 16 amino acids. The CDR3 DNA reads TGTGCCAGCAGCTTGACAAATCTAGCGGGAGAAAATGAGCAGTTCTTC. Translation gives CASSLTNLAGENEQFF.

The rearrangement uses TRBV12-3 or TRBV12-4 and TRBJ1-1, with a tentative D call TRBD1 (6 bases). Trimming removed 4 bases from V and 5 bases from J, with 8 bases in between. The CDR3 length is 12 residues. The CDR3 loop is CASSSGVTEAFF. The CDR3 DNA reads TGTGCCAGCAGTTCAGGGGTTACTGAAGCTTTCTTT.

The V gene is TRBV5-4, the J gene TRBJ2-3; TRBD1 matches 9 bases. The germline CDR1 and CDR2 sequences are SGHNT and YYREEE (reference sequence). J gave up 1 base and V 4 bases, and 4 bases lay outside the gene matches. CDR3 size: 15 residues. The CDR3 DNA reads as TGTGCCAGCAGCCCGACAGGGGGGGGCACAGATACGCAGTATTTT. As protein: CASSPTGGGTDTQYF.

The rearrangement uses TRBV27 and TRBJ2-7, with D maybe TRBD1 (5 bases). Germline CDR1 reads MNHEY; CDR2 reads SMNVEV (reference sequence). V lost 4 bases, J lost 2 bases, and 9 bases lay in between. The CDR3 loop spans 13 amino acids. CDR3 bases: TGTGCCAGCAGTTCCGCGGACACCTACGAGCAGTACTTC. Translation: CASSSADTYEQYF.

V gene TRBV12-5 combines with J gene TRBJ1-1, with D perhaps matching TRBD1 (5 bases). The V gene lost 1 base and the J gene lost 1 base, with 7 bases spanning the gap. The germline CDR1 and CDR2 sequences are LGHNT and FRNRAP. This CDR3 spans 14 amino acids. Here the CDR3 reads CASGLGQKNTEAFF. CDR3 sequence (DNA): TGTGCTAGTGGTTTGGGACAGAAGAACACTGAAGCTTTCTTT.

The chain joins TRBV12-3 or TRBV12-4 to TRBJ2-1; D remains unclear. This CDR3 is 15 amino acids long. V gave up 5 bases and J gave up 0 bases, with 11 bases separating them. The CDR3 sequence is CASSPQSPSYNEQFF. CDR3 in DNA: TGTGCCAGCAGTCCCCAGTCGCCCTCCTACAATGAGCAGTTCTTC.

The chain recombines TRBV6-6 with TRBJ2-3; tentatively, D is TRBD2 (7 bases). Germline V gene lookup returns CDR1 MNHNY and CDR2 SVGAGI (reference sequence). Trimming shortened V by 2 bases and J by 2 bases, and 11 bases separated the two germline ends. The CDR3 totals 15 residues. CDR3 protein: CASSYTGGITDTQYF. The CDR3, as DNA: TGTGCCAGCAGTTACACGGGGGGCATCACAGATACGCAGTATTTT.

The count of this clonotype is one. The rearrangement links TRBV6-2 or TRBV6-3 to TRBJ2-3; no reliable D call. The CDR3 spans 12 residues. Germline V lookup: CDR1 MNHEY, CDR2 SVGEGT. V dropped 4 bases and J dropped 6 bases, with 8 bases sitting between them. The CDR3 spells CASSSSRDTQYF. DNA of the CDR3: TGTGCCAGCAGTTCATCCCGGGATACGCAGTATTTT.

The chain employs TRBV9 and TRBJ2-1; 10 bases agree with TRBD2. The CDR3 loop spans 16 amino acids. CDR1 and CDR2 from the germline V gene are SGDLS and YYNGEE. After removal of 0 bases from V and 8 bases from J, the junction contained 8 bases not matched to a gene. CDR3 in amino acids: CASSVGRAGGLHEQFF. DNA of the CDR3: TGTGCCAGCAGCGTAGGTCGAGCGGGGGGGCTTCATGAGCAGTTCTTC.

V is TRBV6-1 and J is TRBJ2-3; possible D gene TRBD2, 6 bases. The CDR3 contains 18 residues. Trimming took 6 bases from V and 1 from J, leaving 23 bases between them. CDR1 MNHNS and CDR2 SASEGT come from the germline V gene. The CDR3: CASRRVGGTRGGTDTQYF. CDR3 in DNA: TGTGCCAGCAGGCGGGTAGGCGGGACCAGAGGGGGCACAGATACGCAGTATTTT.

This rearrangement joins TRBV5-6 to TRBJ1-1; weak D call: TRBD1 (6 bases). Germline V gene data show CDR1 as SGHDT and CDR2 as YYEEEE. The CDR3 totals 15 residues. V lost 4 bases, J lost 1 base, and 14 bases lay in between. The DNA of the CDR3 is TGTGCCAGCAGCGGCTACAGGGAGGAGAACACTGAAGCTTTCTTT. It codes for CASSGYREENTEAFF.

The chain is built from TRBV5-1 and TRBJ1-1; D unresolved. V lost 6 bases and J lost 3, with 15 bases in between. The V gene's germline CDR1 is SGHRS and CDR2 YFSETQ. The CDR3 sequence is 14 residues long. The CDR3 DNA sequence: TGCGCCAGCAACCTACGACCGCAAGACACTGAAGCTTTCTTT. It codes for CASNLRPQDTEAFF. The full variable domain, rest sourced from reference TRBV5-1 and TRBJ1-1, is KAGVTQTPRYLIKTRGQQVTLSCSPISGHRSVSWYQQTPGQGLQFLFEYFSETQRNKGNFPGRFSGRQFSNSRSEMNVSTLELGDSALYLCASNLRPQDTEAFFGQGTRLTVV.

The chain employs TRBV5-8 and TRBJ2-1, with 9 bases lining up with TRBD2. Losses at the gene ends were 0 bases for V and 4 bases for J; bases not matched to a gene: 5. The length of the CDR3 is 16 residues. The germline gives CDR1 SGHTS, CDR2 YDEGEE. The CDR3 spells CASSLGVAGGYNEQFF. CDR3 in DNA: TGTGCCAGCAGCTTGGGTGTGGCGGGAGGGTACAATGAGCAGTTCTTC.

The chain joins TRBV19 to TRBJ1-5; TRBD1 might be the D (6 bases). CDR1 LNHDA and CDR2 SQIVND come from the germline V gene (reference sequence). The CDR3 sequence is 13 residues long. V lost 3 bases and J lost 4, with 7 bases in between. The CDR3: CASSMRGNQPQHF. In DNA form, the CDR3 reads TGTGCCAGTAGTATGAGGGGGAATCAGCCCCAGCATTTT.

The chain's CDR3 is CASSPRGNSPLHF. In DNA, the CDR3 is TGCGCCAGCAGCCCACGGGGAAATTCACCCCTCCACTTT. The chain employs TRBV5-1 and TRBJ1-6; D remains ambiguous. V was clipped by 4 bases and J by 7 bases, with 9 bases between them. CDR1 is SGHRS, CDR2 YFSETQ, per germline. The CDR3 totals 13 residues.

The J gene is TRBJ1-4, the V gene TRBV14; D gene uncertain. Germline V gene lookup returns CDR1 SGHDN and CDR2 FVKESK. This CDR3 has 14 amino acids. The ends were cut back, 1 base at V and 6 bases at J, with 9 bases in the middle. The CDR3 protein is CASSQVYPDEKLFF. Here the CDR3 DNA reads TGTGCCAGCAGCCAAGTATATCCAGATGAAAAACTGTTTTTT.

The rearrangement uses TRBV24-1 and TRBJ2-1, with 8 positions matching TRBD2. V lost 3 bases to trimming and J lost 6 bases; unmatched junction nucleotides: 6. The CDR3 consists of 15 residues. The germline gives CDR1 KGHDR, CDR2 SFDVKD. Here the CDR3 DNA reads TGTGCCACCAGTGATACGGGGCTAGCGGGCAATGAGCAGTTCTTC. Translation gives CATSDTGLAGNEQFF.

The chain recombines TRBV6-5 with TRBJ2-4; D might be TRBD1 (5 bases). The CDR3 extends over 13 amino acids. CDR1 and CDR2 from the germline V gene are MNHEY and SVGAGI. The V gene lost 0 bases and the J gene lost 9 bases, with 9 bases spanning the gap. This CDR3 is CASSYSQGSIQYF. The DNA of the CDR3 is TGTGCCAGCAGTTACTCCCAGGGCAGCATTCAGTACTTC.

The chain uses TRBV5-1 and TRBJ1-2; no clear D gene. The CDR3 has 15 amino acids. V lost 0 bases and J lost 3, with 12 bases in between. Germline CDR1 and CDR2: SGHRS and YFSETQ. CDR3 sequence: CASSLEGGSHYGYTF. The CDR3 coding sequence is TGCGCCAGCAGCTTGGAGGGCGGATCGCACTATGGCTACACCTTC.

The CDR3 spells CASNLARDSSYNSPLHF. CDR3 DNA: TGTGCCAGCAATCTTGCTCGGGACAGCTCCTATAATTCACCCCTCCACTTT. V and J are TRBV6-1 and TRBJ1-6; 7 nucleotides agree with TRBD1. This CDR3 has 17 residues. With V trimmed by 7 bases and J by 0 bases, 9 bases remained unmatched. Germline lookup yields CDR1 MNHNS and CDR2 SASEGT.

The chain is built from TRBV2 and TRBJ2-7; 12 bases are a match to TRBD2. This CDR3 comprises 13 residues. In germline, CDR1 is SNHLY, CDR2 FYNNEI. V shed 4 bases and J 7 bases; nucleotides not matched to a gene: 2. The CDR3 loop is CASSVGLAGEQYF. CDR3 DNA: TGTGCCAGCAGTGTCGGACTAGCGGGAGAGCAGTACTTC.

The J gene is TRBJ2-3, the V gene TRBV25-1; TRBD2 matches at 12 bases. The CDR3 has 16 amino acids. J gave up 4 bases and V 2 bases, and 4 bases lay outside the gene matches. Germline CDR1 MGHDK, CDR2 SYGVNS. CDR3 sequence reads: CASSEGRLAGADTQYF. The CDR3 coding sequence is TGTGCCAGCAGTGAAGGAAGACTAGCGGGGGCAGATACGCAGTATTTT.

This sequence joins TRBV5-1 and TRBJ2-1, with 8 positions matching TRBD2. The CDR3 spans 15 residues. Germline V gene sequence: CDR1 SGHRS, CDR2 YFSETQ. Germline trimming cut 2 bases from V and 10 bases from J; bases unmatched to any gene: 11. The CDR3 spells CASSFGGGQGREQFF. In nucleotides, the CDR3 is TGCGCCAGCAGCTTCGGGGGGGGTCAGGGAAGGGAGCAGTTCTTC.